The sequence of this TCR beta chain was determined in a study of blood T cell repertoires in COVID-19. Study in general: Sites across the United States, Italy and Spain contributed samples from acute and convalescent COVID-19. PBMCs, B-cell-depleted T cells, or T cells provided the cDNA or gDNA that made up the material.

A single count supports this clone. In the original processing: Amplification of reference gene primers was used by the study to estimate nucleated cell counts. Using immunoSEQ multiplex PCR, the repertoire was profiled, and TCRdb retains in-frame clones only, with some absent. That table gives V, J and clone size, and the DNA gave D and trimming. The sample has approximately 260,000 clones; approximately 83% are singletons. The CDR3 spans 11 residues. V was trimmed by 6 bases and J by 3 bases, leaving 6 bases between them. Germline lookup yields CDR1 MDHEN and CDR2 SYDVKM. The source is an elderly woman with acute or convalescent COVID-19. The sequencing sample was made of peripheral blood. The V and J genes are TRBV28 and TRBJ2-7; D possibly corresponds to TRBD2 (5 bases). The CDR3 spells CASSRGYEQYF. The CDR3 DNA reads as TGTGCCAGCAGCCGGGGCTACGAGCAGTACTTC.